This TCR beta chain was identified during a study of cytomegalovirus exposure and HLA in healthy donors. Study conclusions and caveats: For cytomegalovirus status, the classifier reportedly gave diagnoses with high specificity and sensitivity. Analyzed later, most CMV-associated TCR beta chains appeared HLA-restricted. Most subjects' HLA-A and HLA-B alleles were reportedly predicted from TCR beta sequences. The investigators catalogued under 200 TCR beta chains as cytomegalovirus-associated.

Notes on this clone: What it recognizes is unknown.

The CDR3 contains 16 residues. CDR1 and CDR2 (germline): SGHTA, FQGNSA. V gave up 1 base and J gave up 4 bases; unmatched junction bases: 9. The PCR had 60 Vbeta and 13 Jbeta primers. The protocol was immunoSEQ multiplex PCR, while the TCRdb copy is restricted to in-frame clones and leaves out a portion. The sample gives 100,000 to 150,000 clones, almost 80% of which show up once; roughly 1.5% is in the top ten. The sequencing input was PBMCs. J is TRBJ1-2 and V is TRBV7-2, with TRBD1 identical over 7 bases. The TCR was taken from a female donor in good health and CMV-seronegative. This CDR3 is CASSLVGQERAYGYTF. The CDR3 DNA follows: TGTGCCAGCAGCTTAGTAGGACAGGAGCGAGCCTATGGCTACACCTTC.